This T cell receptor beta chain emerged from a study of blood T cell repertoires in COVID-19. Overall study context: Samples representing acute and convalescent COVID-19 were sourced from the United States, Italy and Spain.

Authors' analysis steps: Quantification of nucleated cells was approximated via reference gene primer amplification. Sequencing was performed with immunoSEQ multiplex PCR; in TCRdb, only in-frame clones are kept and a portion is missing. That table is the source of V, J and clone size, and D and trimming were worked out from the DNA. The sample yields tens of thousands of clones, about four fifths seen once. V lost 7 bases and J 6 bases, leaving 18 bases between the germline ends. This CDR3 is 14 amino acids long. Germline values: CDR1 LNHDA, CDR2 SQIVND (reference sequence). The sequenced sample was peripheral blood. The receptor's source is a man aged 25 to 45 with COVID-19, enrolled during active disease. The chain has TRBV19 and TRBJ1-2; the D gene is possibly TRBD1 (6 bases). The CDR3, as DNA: TGTGCCAGTACCGACCCCGGGACAATGGATGGCTACACCTTC. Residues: CASTDPGTMDGYTF.